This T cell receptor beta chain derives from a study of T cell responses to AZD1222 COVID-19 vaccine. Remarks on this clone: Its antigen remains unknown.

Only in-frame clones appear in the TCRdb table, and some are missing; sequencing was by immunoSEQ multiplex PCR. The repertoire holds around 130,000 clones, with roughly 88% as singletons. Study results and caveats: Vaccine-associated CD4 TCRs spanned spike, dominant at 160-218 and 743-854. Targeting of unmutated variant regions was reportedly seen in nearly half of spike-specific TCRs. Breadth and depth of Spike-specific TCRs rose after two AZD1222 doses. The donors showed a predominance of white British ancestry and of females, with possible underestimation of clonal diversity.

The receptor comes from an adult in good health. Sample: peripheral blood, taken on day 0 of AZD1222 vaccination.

CDR3 sequence reads: CASSTDRSSGNTIYF. CDR3 nucleotide sequence: TGTGCCAGTAGTACCGACAGGAGCTCTGGAAACACCATATATTTT. V usage is TRBV19 and J usage is TRBJ1-3; maybe TRBD1 (6 bases). The CDR3 covers 15 residues. Germline V CDR1 and CDR2: LNHDA, SQIVND (reference sequence). Trimming shortened V by 4 bases and J by 0 bases, and 10 bases separated the two germline ends.